This TCR beta chain was sequenced for a study of T cell responses to AZD1222 COVID-19 vaccine. Some clones are missing from TCRdb's copy, which holds only in-frame ones; the method was immunoSEQ multiplex PCR. This table holds about 59,000 clones, 75% to 90% found once. This clone has just one count. Antigen: not known. Study-wide results and limits: Rises in breadth and depth of Spike-specific TCRs came after two AZD1222 doses.

Trimming took off 0 bases at V and 10 bases at J, with 13 bases between the two ends. The CDR3 totals 14 residues. Per the germline V gene, CDR1 is LGHDT and CDR2 is YNNKEL (reference sequence). The chain employs TRBV3-1 (or the pseudogene TRBV3-2) and TRBJ2-1; D is ambiguous. The clonotype was recovered from an adult who received the AZD1222 COVID-19 vaccine. The starting material was peripheral blood, obtained 28 days after the second AZD1222 dose. CDR3 sequence: CASSQDSSFREQFF. CDR3 coding DNA: TGTGCCAGCAGCCAAGATAGCAGTTTCCGGGAGCAGTTCTTC.